Sequencing of this T cell receptor beta chain was carried out in a study of blood T cell repertoires in COVID-19. In the study overall: The study drew acute and convalescent COVID-19 samples from the United States, Italy and Spain. PBMCs, B-cell-depleted T cells, or T cells were the source of the cDNA or gDNA that made up the material.

V dropped 5 bases and J dropped 8; count of bases not matched to a gene: 12. This CDR3 is built from 15 residues. In germline, CDR1 is SEHNR, CDR2 FQNEAQ (reference sequence). How the authors handled the data: Amplification with reference gene primers provided the estimates of nucleated cell counts. Some clones are missing from TCRdb's copy, which holds only in-frame ones; the method was immunoSEQ multiplex PCR. Clonal size and the V and J genes are those of that table, whereas D and trimming came from the DNA. The top ten hold approximately 2.2% of the sample, which has around 300,000 clones, around 86% seen once.

The sequenced sample was peripheral blood. V usage is TRBV7-9 and J usage is TRBJ2-1, with 7 bases fitting TRBD1. The clonotype was recovered from a man aged 45-65 years with acute or convalescent COVID-19. CDR3 sequence reads: CASSPRTGVSDEQFF. CDR3 nucleotides: TGTGCCAGCAGCCCACGGACAGGCGTGAGCGATGAGCAGTTCTTC.